This TCR beta chain was captured in a study of glioma-infiltrating T cells after dendritic cell vaccination. Overall study context: Samples are from glioblastoma patients in Phase I and II dendritic cell vaccine trials. The vaccine used monocyte-derived dendritic cells pulsed overnight with autologous tumor lysate.

Sequencing was performed with immunoSEQ multiplex PCR; in TCRdb, only in-frame clones are kept and a portion is missing. Here the sample spans 80,000 to 100,000 clones, around three quarters being singletons. This CDR3 spans 13 amino acids. V trimming: 3 bases; J trimming: 7 bases; junction bases outside the gene matches: 5. Germline V gives CDR1 WNHNN, CDR2 SYGVQD (reference sequence). None of the glioblastoma patients had an isocitrate dehydrogenase mutation. The gene calls are TRBV10-1 and TRBJ1-1; 7 bases line up with TRBD1. Sequencing was performed on blood, taken before dendritic cell vaccination. The clonotype originates from a human donor with glioblastoma. This chain's CDR3 is CASSDRRTGEAFF. The CDR3 DNA sequence: TGCGCCAGCAGTGATAGGAGGACAGGTGAAGCTTTCTTT.